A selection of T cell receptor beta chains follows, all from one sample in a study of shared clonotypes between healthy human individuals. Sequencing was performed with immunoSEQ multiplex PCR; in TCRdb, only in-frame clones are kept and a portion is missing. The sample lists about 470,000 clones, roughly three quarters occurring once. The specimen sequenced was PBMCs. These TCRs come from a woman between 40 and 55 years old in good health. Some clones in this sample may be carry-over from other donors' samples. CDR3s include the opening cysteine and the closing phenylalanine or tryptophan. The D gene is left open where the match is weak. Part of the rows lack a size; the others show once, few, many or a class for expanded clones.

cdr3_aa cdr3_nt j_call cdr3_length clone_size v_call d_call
CAWSGGRDYGYTF TGTGCCTGGAGCGGGGGCAGGGACTATGGCTACACCTTC TRBJ1-2 13 . TRBV30 .
CASRKGGSYEQYF TGCGCCAGCCGCAAGGGAGGGTCCTACGAGCAGTACTTC TRBJ2-7 13 few TRBV5-1 TRBD2
CASSLGGGRGYEQFF TGTGCCAGCAGCTTAGGTGGCGGGAGGGGATATGAGCAGTTCTTC TRBJ2-1 15 . TRBV7-9 TRBD2
CASSWGNGVTGELFF TGCGCCAGCAGCTGGGGGAATGGTGTCACCGGGGAGCTGTTTTTT TRBJ2-2 15 . TRBV5-1 .
CASSLGGAHKNIQYF TGTGCCAGCAGTTTAGGGGGGGCCCACAAAAACATTCAGTACTTC TRBJ2-4 15 . TRBV28 .
CAWSGRDTTNYGYTF TGTGCCTGGAGTGGGAGGGACACCACCAACTATGGCTACACCTTC TRBJ1-2 15 . TRBV30 .
CASSFHRRPGRETQYF TGTGCCAGCAGCTTCCACAGACGCCCGGGGAGGGAGACCCAGTACTTC TRBJ2-5 16 . TRBV11-1 .
CSVEDAWAGYTF TGCAGCGTTGAAGATGCGTGGGCTGGCTACACCTTC TRBJ1-2 12 once TRBV29-1 .
CASSDGLGNEQFF TGTGCCAGCAGCGATGGACTAGGGAATGAGCAGTTCTTC TRBJ2-1 13 . TRBV11-1 TRBD2
CASSLVGTASYEQYF TGTGCCAGCAGCTTGGTTGGGACAGCCTCCTACGAGCAGTACTTC TRBJ2-7 15 . TRBV5-4 TRBD1
CASTLLLAGFYNEQFF TGTGCCAGCACCTTACTTCTAGCGGGCTTCTACAATGAGCAGTTCTTC TRBJ2-1 16 . TRBV7-9 TRBD2
CASSLDRGFEAFF TGTGCCAGCAGCCTTGACAGGGGGTTTGAAGCTTTCTTT TRBJ1-1 13 . TRBV7-2 TRBD1
CASSIAGSRDTQYF TGTGCCAGTAGTATAGCGGGGTCCCGGGATACGCAGTATTTT TRBJ2-3 14 . TRBV19 .
CASSIGGHGNQPQHF TGTGCCAGTAGTATAGGAGGGCATGGCAATCAGCCCCAGCATTTT TRBJ1-5 15 . TRBV19 .
CASSPRGSYQPQHF TGTGCCAGCAGCCCGAGGGGGTCATATCAGCCCCAGCATTTT TRBJ1-5 14 . TRBV6-5 .
CASSYSVYEQYF TGTGCCAGCAGTTACTCGGTGTACGAGCAGTACTTC TRBJ2-7 12 . TRBV6-6 .
CASSPPGNTGELFF TGTGCCAGCAGTCCGCCAGGGAACACCGGGGAGCTGTTTTTT TRBJ2-2 14 few TRBV7-3 .
CASSLGIGTLNTEAFF TGTGCCAGCAGCTTAGGTATTGGGACGCTGAACACTGAAGCTTTCTTT TRBJ1-1 16 . TRBV7-2 .
CASSLQASGLVSYEQYF TGTGCCAGCAGCTTACAAGCTAGCGGGTTGGTATCCTACGAGCAGTACTTC TRBJ2-7 17 . TRBV7-8 TRBD2
CASTIAVQGYQPQHF TGTGCCAGCACCATAGCGGTACAGGGCTACCAGCCCCAGCATTTT TRBJ1-5 15 . TRBV28 .
CASSLEGYEQYF TGTGCCAGCAGCTTAGAGGGGTACGAGCAGTACTTC TRBJ2-7 12 once TRBV13 .
CASRSTGDNEQFF TGTGCCAGCAGGAGCACAGGGGACAATGAGCAGTTCTTC TRBJ2-1 13 . TRBV28 TRBD1
CASSRRISGNTEAFF TGTGCCAGCAGCCGCAGAATTTCCGGGAACACTGAAGCTTTCTTT TRBJ1-1 15 . TRBV4-2 .
CASSTGVSYNEQFF TGTGCCAGCAGCACGGGTGTATCCTACAATGAGCAGTTCTTC TRBJ2-1 14 . TRBV7-9 .
CASSLGGRSGANVLTF TGTGCCAGCAGTTTGGGGGGCCGCTCTGGGGCCAACGTCCTGACTTTC TRBJ2-6 16 once TRBV27 .
CAWDSGVPISYEQYF TGTGCCTGGGACTCGGGGGTTCCAATCTCCTACGAGCAGTACTTC TRBJ2-7 15 . TRBV30 .
CASSARYLHSYEQYF TGTGCCAGCAGCGCTAGATACTTGCACTCCTACGAGCAGTACTTC TRBJ2-7 15 . TRBV7-2 .
CASSMDSSGANVLTF TGTGCCAGCAGTATGGACAGCTCTGGGGCCAACGTCCTGACTTTC TRBJ2-6 15 . TRBV6-1 .
CAWRTTGAGELFF TGTGCCTGGAGGACCACAGGGGCCGGGGAGCTGTTTTTT TRBJ2-2 13 . TRBV30 TRBD1
CASSFGQGAGEQYF TGTGCCAGCAGTTTTGGACAGGGGGCGGGCGAGCAGTACTTC TRBJ2-7 14 . TRBV27 TRBD1
CASSKLDGRVQYF TGTGCCAGCAGTAAACTGGACGGGCGAGTCCAGTACTTC TRBJ2-5 13 . TRBV27 .
CASSAPGQGARWQYF TGTGCCAGCAGTGCCCCGGGACAGGGGGCGCGGTGGCAGTACTTC TRBJ2-7 15 . TRBV28 TRBD1
CASSTKDYGYTF TGTGCCAGCAGCACAAAGGACTATGGCTACACCTTC TRBJ1-2 12 . TRBV7-9 .
CASSPSGPSTGELFF TGTGCCAGCAGCCCATCAGGACCCTCCACCGGGGAGCTGTTTTTT TRBJ2-2 15 many TRBV7-3 .
CASSLGPAGSDYEQYF TGTGCCAGCAGCTTAGGCCCGGCAGGGTCGGATTACGAGCAGTACTTC TRBJ2-7 16 once TRBV7-6 .
CASSAVTGRSEGYTF TGTGCCAGCAGCGCCGTCACAGGGAGGTCGGAAGGCTACACCTTC TRBJ1-2 15 . TRBV2 .
CASSLRMNTEAFF TGTGCCAGCAGCTTAAGGATGAACACTGAAGCTTTCTTT TRBJ1-1 13 . TRBV7-2 .
CASSPRVATGELFF TGTGCCAGCAGCCCTAGGGTGGCGACCGGGGAGCTGTTTTTT TRBJ2-2 14 . TRBV7-6 .
CASSLEATSGPQETQYF TGCGCCAGCAGCTTGGAAGCGACTAGCGGACCCCAAGAGACCCAGTACTTC TRBJ2-5 17 once TRBV5-1 TRBD2
CASSLEGLAGGPSNNEQFF TGTGCCAGCAGCTTAGAGGGACTAGCGGGAGGGCCCTCTAACAATGAGCAGTTCTTC TRBJ2-1 19 . TRBV7-2 TRBD2
CASSLRSDVTDTQYF TGTGCCAGCAGCCTACGATCTGACGTCACAGATACGCAGTATTTT TRBJ2-3 15 . TRBV7-9 .
CASSLGLAGGLTYEQYF TGCGCCAGCAGCTTAGGACTAGCGGGAGGTCTTACCTACGAGCAGTACTTC TRBJ2-7 17 . TRBV5-1 TRBD2
CASNRERQPQHF TGTGCCAGTAACAGGGAACGGCAGCCCCAGCATTTT TRBJ1-5 12 few TRBV19 .
CASRRGALQSYEQYF TGTGCCAGCAGACGAGGGGCCCTTCAAAGCTACGAGCAGTACTTC TRBJ2-7 15 . TRBV27 .
CAISDRGRGETQYF TGTGCCATCAGTGATAGGGGGCGAGGGGAGACCCAGTACTTC TRBJ2-5 14 . TRBV10-3 TRBD1
CASSEGEGVTDTQYF TGTGCCAGCAGTGAAGGAGAGGGGGTCACAGATACGCAGTATTTT TRBJ2-3 15 . TRBV6-1 .
CSGWRSGEQFF TGCAGTGGGTGGAGGTCGGGTGAGCAGTTCTTC TRBJ2-1 11 . TRBV29-1 .
CAWSVRGLSTEAFF TGTGCCTGGAGTGTACGGGGGCTGAGCACTGAAGCTTTCTTT TRBJ1-1 14 . TRBV30 .
CAISKRQGGIDTEAFF TGTGCCATCAGTAAGAGACAGGGGGGTATCGACACTGAAGCTTTCTTT TRBJ1-1 16 . TRBV10-3 TRBD1
CASSEFGSPEQYF TGTGCCAGCAGTGAATTCGGGTCCCCCGAGCAGTACTTC TRBJ2-7 13 . TRBV2 .
CATSRDRGYEQYF TGTGCCACCAGCAGAGATCGGGGTTACGAGCAGTACTTC TRBJ2-7 13 . TRBV15 .
CASSYHQGAAYEQYF TGTGCCAGCAGTTACCATCAGGGGGCCGCCTACGAGCAGTACTTC TRBJ2-7 15 . TRBV6-6 TRBD1
CASEGLAGVRTGELFF TGTGCCAGCGAGGGACTAGCGGGAGTAAGGACCGGGGAGCTGTTTTTT TRBJ2-2 16 . TRBV2 TRBD2
CASSLSREGAQYF TGTGCCAGCAGCTTAAGCCGAGAGGGAGCCCAGTACTTC TRBJ2-5 13 . TRBV7-9 .
CASSPGTGPGPGYTF TGTGCCAGCAGTCCCGGGACAGGGCCGGGGCCGGGCTACACCTTC TRBJ1-2 15 . TRBV6-5 TRBD1
CASRARQGDQPQHF TGTGCCAGCAGAGCGAGGCAGGGAGATCAGCCCCAGCATTTT TRBJ1-5 14 few TRBV2 .
CASSWNLGSYEQYF TGCGCCAGCAGCTGGAATTTGGGGTCCTACGAGCAGTACTTC TRBJ2-7 14 . TRBV5-1 .